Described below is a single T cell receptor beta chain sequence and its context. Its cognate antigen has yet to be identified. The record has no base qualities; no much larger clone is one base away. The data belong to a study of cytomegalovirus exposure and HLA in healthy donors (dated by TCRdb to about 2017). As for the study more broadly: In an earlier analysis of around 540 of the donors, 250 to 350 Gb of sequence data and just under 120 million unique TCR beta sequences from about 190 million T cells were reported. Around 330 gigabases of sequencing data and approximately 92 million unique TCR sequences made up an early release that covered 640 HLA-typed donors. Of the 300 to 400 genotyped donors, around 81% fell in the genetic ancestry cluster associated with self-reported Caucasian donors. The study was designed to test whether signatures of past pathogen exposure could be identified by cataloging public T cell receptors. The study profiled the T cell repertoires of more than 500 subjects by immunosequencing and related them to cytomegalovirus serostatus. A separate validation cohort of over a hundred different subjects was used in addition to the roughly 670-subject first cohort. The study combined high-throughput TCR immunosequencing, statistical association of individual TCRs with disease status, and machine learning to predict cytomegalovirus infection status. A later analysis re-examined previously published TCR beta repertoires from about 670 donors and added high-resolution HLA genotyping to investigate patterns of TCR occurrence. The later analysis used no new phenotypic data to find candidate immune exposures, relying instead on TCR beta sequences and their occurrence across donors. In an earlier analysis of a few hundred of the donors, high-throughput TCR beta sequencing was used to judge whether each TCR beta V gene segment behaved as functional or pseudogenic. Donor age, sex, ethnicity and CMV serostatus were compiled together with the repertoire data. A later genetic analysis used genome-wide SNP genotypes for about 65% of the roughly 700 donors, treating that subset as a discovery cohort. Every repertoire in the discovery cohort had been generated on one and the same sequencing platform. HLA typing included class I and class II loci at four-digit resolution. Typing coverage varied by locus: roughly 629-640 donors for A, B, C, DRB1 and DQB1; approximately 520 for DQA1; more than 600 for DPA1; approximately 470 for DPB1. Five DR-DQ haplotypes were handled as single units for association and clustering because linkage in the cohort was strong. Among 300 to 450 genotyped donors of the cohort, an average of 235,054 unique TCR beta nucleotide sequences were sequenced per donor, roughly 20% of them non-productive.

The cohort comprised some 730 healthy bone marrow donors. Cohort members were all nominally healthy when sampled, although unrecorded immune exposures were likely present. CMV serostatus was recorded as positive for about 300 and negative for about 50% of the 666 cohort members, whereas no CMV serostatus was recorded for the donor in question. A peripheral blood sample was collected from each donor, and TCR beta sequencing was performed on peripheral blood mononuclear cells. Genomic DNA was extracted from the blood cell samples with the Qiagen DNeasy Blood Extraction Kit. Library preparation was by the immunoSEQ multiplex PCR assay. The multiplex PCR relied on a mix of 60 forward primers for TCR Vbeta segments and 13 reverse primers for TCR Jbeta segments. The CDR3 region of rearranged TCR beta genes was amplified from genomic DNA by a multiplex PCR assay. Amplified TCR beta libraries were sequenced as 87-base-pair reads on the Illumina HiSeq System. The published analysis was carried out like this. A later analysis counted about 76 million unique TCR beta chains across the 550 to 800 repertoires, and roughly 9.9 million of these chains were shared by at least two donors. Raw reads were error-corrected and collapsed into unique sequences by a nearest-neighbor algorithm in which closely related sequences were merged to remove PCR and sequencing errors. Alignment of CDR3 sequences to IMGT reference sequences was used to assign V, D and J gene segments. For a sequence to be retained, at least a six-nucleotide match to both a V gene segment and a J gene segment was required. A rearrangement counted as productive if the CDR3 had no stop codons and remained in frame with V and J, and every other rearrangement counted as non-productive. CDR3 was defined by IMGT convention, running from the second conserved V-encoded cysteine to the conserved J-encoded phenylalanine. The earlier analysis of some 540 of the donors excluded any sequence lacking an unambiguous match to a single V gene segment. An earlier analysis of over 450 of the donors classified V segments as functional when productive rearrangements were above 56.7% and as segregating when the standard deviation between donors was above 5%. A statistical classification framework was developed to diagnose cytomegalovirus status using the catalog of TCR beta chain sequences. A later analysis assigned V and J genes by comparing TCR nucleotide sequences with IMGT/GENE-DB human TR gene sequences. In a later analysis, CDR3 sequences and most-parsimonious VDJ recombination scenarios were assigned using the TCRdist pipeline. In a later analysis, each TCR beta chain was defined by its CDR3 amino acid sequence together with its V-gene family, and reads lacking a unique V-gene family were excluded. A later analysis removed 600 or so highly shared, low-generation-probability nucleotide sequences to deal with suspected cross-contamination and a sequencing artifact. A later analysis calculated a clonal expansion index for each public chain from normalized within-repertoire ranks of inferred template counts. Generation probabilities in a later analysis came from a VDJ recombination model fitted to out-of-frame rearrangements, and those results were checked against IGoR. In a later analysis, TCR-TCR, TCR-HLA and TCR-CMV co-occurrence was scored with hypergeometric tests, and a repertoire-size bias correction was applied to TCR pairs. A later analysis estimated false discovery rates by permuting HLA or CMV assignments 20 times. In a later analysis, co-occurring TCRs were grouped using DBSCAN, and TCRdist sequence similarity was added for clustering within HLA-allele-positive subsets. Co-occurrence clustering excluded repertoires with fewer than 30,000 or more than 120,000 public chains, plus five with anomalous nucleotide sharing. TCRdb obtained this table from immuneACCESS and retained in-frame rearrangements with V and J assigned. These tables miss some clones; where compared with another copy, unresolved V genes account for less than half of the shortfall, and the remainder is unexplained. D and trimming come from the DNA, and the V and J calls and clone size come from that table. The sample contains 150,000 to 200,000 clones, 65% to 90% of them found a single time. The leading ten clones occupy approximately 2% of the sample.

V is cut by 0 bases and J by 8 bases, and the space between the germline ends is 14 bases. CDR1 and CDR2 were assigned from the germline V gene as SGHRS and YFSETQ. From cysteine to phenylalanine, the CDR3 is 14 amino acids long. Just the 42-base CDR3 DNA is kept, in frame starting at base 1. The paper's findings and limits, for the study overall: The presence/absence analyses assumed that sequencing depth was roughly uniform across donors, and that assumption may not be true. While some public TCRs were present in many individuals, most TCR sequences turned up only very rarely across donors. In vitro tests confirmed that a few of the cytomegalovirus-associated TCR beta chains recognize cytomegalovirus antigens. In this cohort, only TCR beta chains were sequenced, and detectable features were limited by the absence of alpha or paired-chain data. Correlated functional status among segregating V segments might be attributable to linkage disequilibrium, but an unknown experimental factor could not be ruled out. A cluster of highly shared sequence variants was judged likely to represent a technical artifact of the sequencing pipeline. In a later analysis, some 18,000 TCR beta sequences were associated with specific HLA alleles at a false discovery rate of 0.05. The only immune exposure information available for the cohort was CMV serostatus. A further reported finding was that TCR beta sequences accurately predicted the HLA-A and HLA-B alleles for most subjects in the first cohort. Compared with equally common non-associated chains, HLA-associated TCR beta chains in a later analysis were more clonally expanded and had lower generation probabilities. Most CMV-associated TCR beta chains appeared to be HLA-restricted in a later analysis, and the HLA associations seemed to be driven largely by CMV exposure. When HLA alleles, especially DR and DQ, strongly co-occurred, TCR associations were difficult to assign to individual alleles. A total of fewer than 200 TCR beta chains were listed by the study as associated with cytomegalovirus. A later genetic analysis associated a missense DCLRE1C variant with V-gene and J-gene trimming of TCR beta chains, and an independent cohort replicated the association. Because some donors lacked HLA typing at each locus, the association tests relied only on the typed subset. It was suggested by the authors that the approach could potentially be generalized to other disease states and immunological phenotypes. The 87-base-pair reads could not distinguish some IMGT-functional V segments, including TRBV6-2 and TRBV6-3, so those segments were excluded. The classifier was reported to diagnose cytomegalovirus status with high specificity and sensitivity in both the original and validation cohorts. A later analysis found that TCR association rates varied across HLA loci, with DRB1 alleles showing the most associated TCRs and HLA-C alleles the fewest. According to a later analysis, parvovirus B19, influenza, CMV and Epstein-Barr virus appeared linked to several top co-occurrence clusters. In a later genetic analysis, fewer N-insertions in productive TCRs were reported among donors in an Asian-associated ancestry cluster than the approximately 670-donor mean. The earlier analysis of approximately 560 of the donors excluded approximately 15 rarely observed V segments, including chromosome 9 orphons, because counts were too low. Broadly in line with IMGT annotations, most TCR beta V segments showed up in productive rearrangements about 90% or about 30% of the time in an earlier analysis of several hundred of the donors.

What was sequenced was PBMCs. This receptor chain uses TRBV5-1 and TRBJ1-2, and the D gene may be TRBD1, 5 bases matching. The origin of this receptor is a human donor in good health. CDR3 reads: CASSLAAGLGGYTF. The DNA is TGCGCCAGCAGCTTGGCCGCAGGGTTGGGCGGCTACACCTTC.